This is a list of T cell receptor beta chains from one sample in a study of control samples from healthy donors and cancer patients. Produced via immunoSEQ multiplex PCR; TCRdb's table is partial and in-frame only. The sample consists of approximately 100,000 clones, roughly 91% of them appearing once. Specimen: blood. The receptors were gathered from a woman aged 50 to 65 in good health. CDR3s leave out the opening cysteine and the closing phenylalanine or tryptophan. Fields, in order: CDR3 protein, V gene, CDR3 length, J gene.

ASSSPQTGETEAF | TRBV27 | 13 | TRBJ1-1
ASSSTSQGAAQPQH | TRBV6-5 | 14 | TRBJ1-5
ASSIWAGGRNSPLH | TRBV19 | 14 | TRBJ1-6
ASSDRAVNYGYT | TRBV6-1 | 12 | TRBJ1-2
ASSVAGAGNEQF | TRBV9 | 12 | TRBJ2-1
ASSRGQGGRGYT | TRBV7-6 | 12 | TRBJ1-2
ASNSQGVYGYT | TRBV12-3/TRBV12-4 | 11 | TRBJ1-2
ASRQLGGANTEAF | TRBV5-4 | 13 | TRBJ1-1
ASSAYGQGDDEQF | TRBV3-1/TRBV3-2 | 13 | TRBJ2-1
ASSQSTGGVDTGELF | TRBV4-3 | 15 | TRBJ2-2
ASRLASNQPQH | TRBV6-5 | 11 | TRBJ1-5
SVLRGAEAF | TRBV29-1 | 9 | TRBJ1-1
ATSIETATYGYT | TRBV15 | 12 | TRBJ1-2
ASSQRSGGFNYGYT | TRBV23-1 | 14 | TRBJ1-2
ASSAGANQPQH | TRBV7-3 | 11 | TRBJ1-5
ASSGGTSYNSPPH | TRBV18 | 13 | TRBJ1-6
ASSYFPDRTLTDTQY | TRBV6-2/TRBV6-3 | 15 | TRBJ2-3
ASSRDTDNSPLH | TRBV7-9 | 12 | TRBJ1-6
ASSVVSDPVLPTDTQY | TRBV9 | 16 | TRBJ2-3
AWSVGAQTVGELF | TRBV30 | 13 | TRBJ2-2